These T cell receptor beta chains were read from a single sample in a study of cytomegalovirus exposure and HLA in healthy donors. Using immunoSEQ multiplex PCR, the repertoire was profiled, and TCRdb retains in-frame clones only, with some absent. The table includes fewer than 130,000 clones, roughly 78% detected once. The sequenced material came from PBMCs. The receptors shown here come from a woman aged 40 to 50 in good health and CMV-seronegative. CDR3s include the opening cysteine and the closing phenylalanine or tryptophan. The D gene is left open where the match is weak. Size values are once, few and many counts, or a class for expanded clones, and some rows have none.

d_gene | abundance | j_gene | v_gene | CDR3nt | CDR3aa
TRBD1 | - | TRBJ1-2 | TRBV28 | TGTGCCAGCAGCGACAGGGACTATGGCTACACCTTC | CASSDRDYGYTF
TRBD1 | - | TRBJ2-1 | TRBV5-8 | TGTGCCAGCACCCCTGGGGATCTCGACAGGGGCAATGAGCAGTTCTTC | CASTPGDLDRGNEQFF
TRBD1 | - | TRBJ2-7 | TRBV4-1 | TGCGCCAGCAGCCTGGGAGGGGGACAGGGTTTAGACGAGCAGTACTTC | CASSLGGGQGLDEQYF
- | - | TRBJ2-7 | TRBV28 | TGTGCCAGCAGTTTAGGGGGGAGCCGCTCCTACGAGCAGTACTTC | CASSLGGSRSYEQYF
- | few | TRBJ1-5 | TRBV6-6 | TGTGCCAGCAGCGGCGTGCGGGATCAGCCCCAGCATTTT | CASSGVRDQPQHF
TRBD2 | - | TRBJ2-7 | TRBV5-1 | TGCGCCAGCAGCCTAACACCGGGACTAGCGGCAAATAGCTACGAGCAGTACTTC | CASSLTPGLAANSYEQYF
- | - | TRBJ2-1 | TRBV27 | TGTGCCAGCAGTTTTAACGGGATGGGCGCCTACAATGAGCAGTTCTTC | CASSFNGMGAYNEQFF
TRBD1 | - | TRBJ1-2 | TRBV9 | TGTGCCAGCAGCGGAGACCCCTCGGGACAGGTAGCTTTCACCTTC | CASSGDPSGQVAFTF
TRBD2 | - | TRBJ2-3 | TRBV7-2 | TGTGCCAGCAGCTTAGTATCCCCGACTAGCGGCACAGATACGCAGTATTTT | CASSLVSPTSGTDTQYF
- | - | TRBJ1-5 | TRBV28 | TGTGCCATACAGGGAGGGCAAAGGGTGCCCCAGCATTTT | CAIQGGQRVPQHF
TRBD1 | - | TRBJ2-3 | TRBV18 | TGTGCCAGCTCATCTGGACAGGGGGCCGCAGATACGCAGTATTTT | CASSSGQGAADTQYF
TRBD1 | few | TRBJ2-2 | TRBV5-1 | TGCGCCAGCAGCATGCCGGGACAGGGTTCCGGGGAGCTGTTTTTT | CASSMPGQGSGELFF
- | - | TRBJ2-2 | TRBV7-2 | TGTGCCAGCAGCTTAAACCAGGGCACCGGGGAGCTGTTTTTT | CASSLNQGTGELFF
- | once | TRBJ1-5 | TRBV4-1 | TGCGCCAGCAGCCAAGCCGCGCAGGAATCAAGCAATCAGCCCCAGCATTTT | CASSQAAQESSNQPQHF
- | - | TRBJ1-1 | TRBV7-9 | TGTGCCAGCAGCTTAGTAGTAGGGGATGCTTTCTTT | CASSLVVGDAFF
TRBD2 | - | TRBJ2-2 | TRBV5-1 | TGCGCCAGCAGCTCTGGGACTAGCGGGAACACCGGGGAGCTGTTTTTT | CASSSGTSGNTGELFF
- | once | TRBJ2-7 | TRBV5-1 | TGCGCCAGCAGCTTGGTGCCTATTCTACAGAACACCTACGAGCAGTACTTC | CASSLVPILQNTYEQYF
TRBD2 | - | TRBJ2-1 | TRBV4-3 | TGCGCCAGCAGCCCCAGGTGGGCAGGGGGCGGACTAGCGGGAACTAATGAGCAGTTCTTC | CASSPRWAGGGLAGTNEQFF
TRBD2 | - | TRBJ2-5 | TRBV19 | TGTGCCAGTAGTATCGTACTAGCGGAAGAGACCCAGTACTTC | CASSIVLAEETQYF
- | - | TRBJ2-3 | TRBV21-1 | TGTGCCAGCAGCAAAGGACAGGGAGGCACAGATACGCAGTATTTT | CASSKGQGGTDTQYF
- | - | TRBJ2-6 | TRBV5-1 | TGCGCCAGCAGCTTGGCAGGGCTCTCTGGGGCCAACGTCCTGACTTTC | CASSLAGLSGANVLTF
TRBD1 | - | TRBJ1-2 | TRBV28 | TGTGCCAGCAGTACAGGGGGAGGTAACTATGGCTACACCTTC | CASSTGGGNYGYTF
TRBD2 | - | TRBJ2-5 | TRBV9 | TGTGCCAGCAGCGTAGGGCCTAGCGGGAGCCTCCAAGAGACCCAGTACTTC | CASSVGPSGSLQETQYF